A single T cell receptor beta chain is shown here with its context. The source of the sample is a study of blood T cell repertoires in COVID-19. CDR1 and CDR2 from the germline V gene are LNHDA and SQIVND (reference sequence). The length of the CDR3 is 15 residues. Unmatched junction bases numbered 5, after V lost 3 bases and J lost 0 bases. Allocation to cohorts depended on clinical history reported by the participants. TCRdb's table, derived via immunoSEQ multiplex PCR, lists solely in-frame clones and lacks some. The table includes roughly 190,000 clones, approximately 91% detected once. The V call is TRBV19, the J call TRBJ2-7; TRBD2 matches 7 bases. The receptor was derived from a woman under 30 who had recovered from COVID-19. Material for sequencing was PBMCs or T cells enriched from blood (not recorded which). The CDR3 nucleotides are TGTGCCAGTAGTATCGGTACGGGAGGCTCCTACGAGCAGTACTTC. This codes for CASSIGTGGSYEQYF.